This TCR beta chain originates from a study of T cells after yellow fever vaccination. Turning to the study itself: Some fractions had low cell numbers, and these were prepared with SMART-Seq v4 Ultra Low Input.

As regards this clonotype: Its target is not known.

Conversion of TCR transcripts into cDNA relied on 5'RACE template switching, which added a universal primer site and UMIs. TCRdb recomputed calls from the 5' RACE reads with MiXCR, one row per CDR3 protein. This table holds some 600,000 distinct CDR3 sequences, 9% to 15% found once. Findings and limits, study-wide: Repertoires obtained by FACS sorting could include abundant clonotypes that entered as contaminants from the bulk population. Post-booster repertoires again held most primary-vaccination clones (roughly 96% CD4, 88% CD8).

This clonotype was sampled from a man aged 25 to 45 who received the YFV17D yellow fever vaccine. Specimen: PBMCs, collected on the day of the yellow fever booster vaccination.

The CDR3 loop is CSGSGRAHNEQFF. The CDR3 DNA reads TGCAGCGGCAGCGGGAGGGCCCACAATGAGCAGTTCTTC. V usage is TRBV29-1 and J usage is TRBJ2-1; 10 positions match TRBD2. Per the germline V gene, CDR1 is SQVTM and CDR2 is ANQGSEA. This CDR3 region has 13 residues. V shed 7 bases and J 5 bases; nucleotides not matched to a gene: 5.